This paragraph covers one T cell receptor beta chain sequence. Its matching antigen is unknown. Germline values: CDR1 SGHVS, CDR2 FQNEAQ. CDR3 size: 13 residues. V gave up 5 bases and J gave up 4 bases, with 8 bases separating them. Generated by immunoSEQ multiplex PCR, the TCRdb table keeps only in-frame clones and is missing some. Of approximately 210,000 clones in the sample, 72% were seen once. The sample belongs to a study of cytotoxic CD8 clonotypes in ibrutinib-treated CLL. Study background: Overall, 25 or so responses were partial and 2 complete; following median 68 months, roughly 14 patients stayed remitted and some 12 progressed. Response samples were obtained once patients had received a median 12 months of treatment, range 6 to 36.

The study, taken as a whole, reports: The clonality rise at ibrutinib response reflected private clonotype expansion.

The V gene is TRBV7-8, the J gene TRBJ1-4, with D unresolved. The material was PBMCs, obtained after 24 months of ibrutinib treatment. This receptor was obtained from a human donor with chronic lymphocytic leukemia. The CDR3 reads CASSQGDNEKLFF. In DNA, the CDR3 is TGTGCCAGCAGCCAAGGTGATAATGAAAAACTGTTTTTT.